The 22 T cell receptor beta chains listed next were all sequenced from one sample in a study of blood T cell repertoires in COVID-19 (TCRdb year 2020). The library relied on the immunoSEQ multiplex PCR assay. TCRdb mirrors the immuneACCESS table, restricted to in-frame sequences. Some clones are absent from its copies; in checked studies, under half trace to an unresolved V gene, and the reason for the others is unknown. This sample is represented by 70,000 to 95,000 clones; 75% to 85% of them were singletons. Jointly, the top ten make up 20% to 25% of the sample. Sequenced sample: peripheral blood. Receptors originate from a woman in her sixties or seventies with acute or convalescent COVID-19.

This chain uses TRBV14 with TRBJ2-7; TRBD1 agrees at 9 bases. There are 16 residues in the CDR3. V was pared by 4 bases and J by 9 bases, with 16 bases of the junction left unmatched. Germline-derived CDR1 and CDR2 are SGHDN and FVKESK. In DNA form, the CDR3 reads TGTGCCAGCAGCCCAACCCGGGGGACAGGGCGTAGTCCGCAGTACTTC. Translation: CASSPTRGTGRSPQYF.

This chain links TRBV25-1 with TRBJ1-2; 10 positions match TRBD1. Germline loops: CDR1 MGHDK, CDR2 SYGVNS. The CDR3 consists of 15 residues. V dropped 4 bases and J dropped 2; count of bases not matched to a gene: 4. In nucleotides, the CDR3 is TGTGCCAGCAGTGGGGGGGACAGGGGAAACTATGGCTACACCTTC. Protein sequence: CASSGGDRGNYGYTF.

The CDR3 loop is CAWGQAANTGELFF. CDR3 DNA: TGTGCTTGGGGACAGGCCGCGAACACCGGGGAGCTGTTTTTT. The gene calls are TRBV12-5 and TRBJ2-2; 8 bases fit TRBD1. J was trimmed by 0 bases and V by 11 bases; bases with no gene match: 5. From germline, CDR1 is LGHNT and CDR2 FRNRAP. This CDR3 has 14 amino acids.

The J gene is TRBJ2-1, the V gene TRBV10-3, with 7 bases aligning to TRBD2. Germline lookup yields CDR1 ENHRY and CDR2 SYGVKD. The CDR3 is 13 residues long. V trimming: 4 bases; J trimming: 7 bases; junction bases outside the gene matches: 4. In DNA, the CDR3 is TGTGCCATCAGTGCCGTGGGAGGGAATGAGCAGTTCTTC. Encoded protein: CAISAVGGNEQFF.

The genes are TRBV5-1 and TRBJ1-5; D may be TRBD1 (6 bases). Trimming shortened V by 0 bases and J by 1 base, and 8 bases separated the two germline ends. The CDR3 contains 15 residues. Germline assignment: CDR1 SGHRS and CDR2 YFSETQ. CDR3 DNA: TGCGCCAGCAGCTTGGGGACAGCCAGCAATCAGCCCCAGCATTTT. Its translation: CASSLGTASNQPQHF.

This clone was picked up one time. The chain recombines TRBV18 with TRBJ2-2; no reliable D call. CDR1 and CDR2 (germline): KGHSH, LQKENI. The CDR3 loop spans 15 amino acids. Deletions cut 1 base from V and 1 base from J, with 7 bases between. The CDR3 loop reads CASSPRSRNTGELFF. The CDR3 DNA is TGTGCCAGCTCACCACGGTCCAGGAACACCGGGGAGCTGTTTTTT.

The chain uses TRBV3-1 (or the pseudogene TRBV3-2) and TRBJ1-2; D possibly corresponds to TRBD1 (6 bases). V was pared by 0 bases and J by 7 bases, with 18 bases between. The germline V gene has CDR1 LGHDT and CDR2 YNNKEL (reference sequence). This CDR3 region has 16 residues. The CDR3 sequence is CASSQDGGSGYFGYTF. CDR3 DNA sequence: TGTGCCAGCAGCCAAGATGGGGGCAGTGGCTATTTTGGCTACACCTTC.

At least ten counts were recorded for this clone. The V gene is TRBV9, the J gene TRBJ1-5, with D possibly matching TRBD1 (5 bases). Germline CDR1 SGDLS, CDR2 YYNGEE. This CDR3 comprises 15 residues. Deletions cut 0 bases from V and 0 bases from J, with 7 bases between. The DNA of the CDR3 is TGTGCCAGCAGCGTAGCGGGGGATAGCAATCAGCCCCAGCATTTT. Encoded protein: CASSVAGDSNQPQHF.

The rearrangement uses TRBV10-3 and TRBJ2-1; weak D call: TRBD1 (6 bases). CDR1 is ENHRY and CDR2 is SYGVKD in the germline V gene. Trimming left V 8 bases short and J 1 base short, with 9 bases between. The CDR3 totals 13 residues. The CDR3: CAIGTPSYNEQFF. The DNA of the CDR3 is TGTGCCATCGGGACACCTTCCTACAATGAGCAGTTCTTC.

The rearrangement links TRBV30 to TRBJ1-3; TRBD1 might be the D (5 bases). The CDR3 consists of 16 residues. Trimming cost V 2 bases and J 0 bases, with 14 bases left between them. Germline V CDR1 and CDR2: GTSNPN, SVGIG (reference sequence). The CDR3 region has the DNA TGTGCCTGGAGTCGACAGCTACTCCTCTCTGGAAACACCATATATTTT. Protein sequence: CAWSRQLLLSGNTIYF. The variable domain in full, with the rest retrieved from reference TRBV30 and TRBJ1-3, is SQTIHQWPATLVQPVGSPLSLECTVEGTSNPNLYWYRQAAGRGLQLLFYSVGIGQISSEVPQNLSASRPQDRQFILSSKKLLLSDSGFYLCAWSRQLLLSGNTIYFGEGSWLTVV.

CDR3 residues: CASSGWQGETQYF. The CDR3 region has the DNA TGTGCCAGCAGTGGATGGCAGGGAGAGACCCAGTACTTC. The chain has TRBV2 and TRBJ2-5; TRBD1 might be the D (5 bases). Germline-derived CDR1 and CDR2 are SNHLY and FYNNEI. Trimming took off 4 bases at V and 4 bases at J, with 10 bases between the two ends. The CDR3 length is 13 residues.

The chain employs TRBV11-3 and TRBJ2-1, with D hard to call. This CDR3 spans 15 amino acids. Germline CDR1 reads SGHNT; CDR2 reads YENEEA. V lost 4 bases and J 6 bases, leaving 16 bases between the germline ends. CDR3 sequence reads: CASSSTTGQSNEQFF. Written as DNA, the CDR3 is TGTGCCAGCAGCTCAACCACTGGGCAGTCCAATGAGCAGTTCTTC.

The V call is TRBV19, the J call TRBJ2-1; D is possibly TRBD2 (5 bases). The CDR3 extends over 17 amino acids. Germline V CDR1 and CDR2: LNHDA, SQIVND (reference sequence). Trimming stripped 1 base from V and 0 bases from J, with 13 bases between. The CDR3 protein is CASSIGAGAASYNEQFF. As DNA, the CDR3 is TGTGCCAGTAGTATAGGGGCAGGAGCGGCCTCCTACAATGAGCAGTTCTTC.

This clone turned up a few times. V usage is TRBV9 and J usage is TRBJ1-1; D is perhaps TRBD1 (5 bases). Trimming pared 4 bases from V and 7 bases from J, leaving 11 bases between. Germline V CDR1 and CDR2: SGDLS, YYNGEE. This CDR3 has 12 residues. CDR3 sequence (DNA): TGTGCCAGCAGCTCCGGGACTTTTGAAGCTTTCTTT. This codes for CASSSGTFEAFF.

This clone was seen only once. The chain employs TRBV3-1 (or the pseudogene TRBV3-2) and TRBJ1-2; D gene uncertain. This CDR3 has 13 amino acids. The germline V gene has CDR1 LGHDT and CDR2 YNNKEL (reference sequence). V dropped 5 bases and J dropped 4 bases, with 11 bases sitting between them. In DNA, the CDR3 is TGTGCCAGCAGCTTCCCGGGAGGCTATGGCTACACCTTC. This translates into CASSFPGGYGYTF.

The rearrangement links TRBV7-9 to TRBJ1-2, with a possible D match to TRBD1 (6 bases). Germline V gene lookup returns CDR1 SEHNR and CDR2 FQNEAQ (reference sequence). Trimming took 0 bases from V and 10 from J, leaving 9 bases between them. This CDR3 has 12 residues. The CDR3 DNA reads TGTGCCAGCAGCTTAGCGGACAGAGTCTACACCTTC. Translated: CASSLADRVYTF.

The chain has TRBV19 and TRBJ1-5, with TRBD1 identical over 7 bases. There are 15 residues in the CDR3. Unmatched junction bases numbered 4, after V lost 5 bases and J lost 0 bases. Germline CDR1 is LNHDA and CDR2 is SQIVND (reference sequence). This chain's CDR3 is CASSAGTASNQPQHF. In DNA, the CDR3 is TGTGCCAGTAGTGCCGGGACAGCTAGCAATCAGCCCCAGCATTTT. Full variable domain (remainder filled in from reference TRBV19 and TRBJ1-5): DGGITQSPKYLFRKEGQNVTLSCEQNLNHDAMYWYRQDPGQGLRLIYYSQIVNDFQKGDIAEGYSVSREKKESFPLTVTSAQKNPTAFYLCASSAGTASNQPQHFGDGTRLSIL.

For the CDR3, the DNA is TGTGCCAGCAGCTTAGACAGGGGGTCGGATACGCAGTATTTT. It translates to CASSLDRGSDTQYF. The chain carries TRBV7-2 and TRBJ2-3; TRBD1 aligns across 8 bases. Unmatched junction bases numbered 3, after V lost 1 base and J lost 6 bases. CDR3 length: 14 residues. CDR1 and CDR2 (germline): SGHTA, FQGNSA.

The chain recombines TRBV15 with TRBJ1-4; tentative D call: TRBD1 (5 bases). V lost 2 bases, J lost 6 bases, and 10 bases lay in between. Germline V gives CDR1 LNHNV, CDR2 YYDKDF (reference sequence). This CDR3 contains 14 residues. CDR3 loop: CATSRSTVDEKLFF. The DNA of the CDR3 is TGTGCCACCAGCAGATCGACAGTGGATGAAAAACTGTTTTTT.

The CDR3 coding sequence is TGCGCCAGCAGCTTGGTAGCACCTGGGACAGCCCTGGGCTCTGGGGCCAACGTCCTGACTTTC. Translation gives CASSLVAPGTALGSGANVLTF. The chain joins TRBV5-1 to TRBJ2-6, with 7 bases matching TRBD1. This CDR3 is 21 amino acids long. Germline V gene data show CDR1 as SGHRS and CDR2 as YFSETQ. The V gene end was trimmed by 0 bases and the J gene end by 0 bases; junction bases not matched to a gene: 15.

V usage is TRBV5-6 and J usage is TRBJ1-3; D unclear. Germline assignment: CDR1 SGHDT and CDR2 YYEEEE. The V and J ends lost 5 bases and 3 bases respectively, with 3 bases between them. The CDR3 has 11 amino acids. The CDR3 bases are TGTGCCAGCAGTCGTGGAAACACCATATATTTT. Translated: CASSRGNTIYF.

Only a few counts were recorded for this clone. This rearrangement joins TRBV6-1 to TRBJ1-2; 7 bases agree with TRBD1. Germline values: CDR1 MNHNS, CDR2 SASEGT. With V trimmed by 4 bases and J by 4 bases, 15 bases remained unmatched. The CDR3 covers 17 residues. CDR3 nucleotide sequence: TGTGCCAGCAGTGGACTTGGGACAGTCCTATTTTCCTATGGCTACACCTTC. Protein product: CASSGLGTVLFSYGYTF.